Below, 13 T cell receptor beta chains from the same sample are listed, as sequenced in a study of OX40 agonist ivuxolimab in advanced cancers. Profiled with immunoSEQ multiplex PCR; TCRdb holds only in-frame clones, not every one. The sample carries 55,000 to 80,000 clones, about four fifths recorded once. The input for sequencing was CD4+ or CD8+ T cells sorted from blood, taken in a trial of the OX40 agonist ivuxolimab. The receptor source for this set is an adult with an advanced solid tumor such as melanoma, head and neck, liver or kidney cancer.

The chain has TRBV19 and TRBJ1-1; TRBD1 aligns across 7 bases. V dropped 9 bases and J dropped 0; count of bases not matched to a gene: 4. CDR3 length: 13 residues. Germline loops: CDR1 LNHDA, CDR2 SQIVND (reference sequence). Here the CDR3 reads CARKTGLNTEAFF. In DNA form, the CDR3 reads TGTGCCAGAAAGACAGGGCTGAACACTGAAGCTTTCTTT.

CDR3 coding DNA: TGTGCCACCAGCAGAGATGAGGGTGAGCAGTTCTTC. Its translation is CATSRDEGEQFF. J is TRBJ2-1 and V is TRBV15; D is perhaps TRBD2 (5 bases). The V end was cut by 0 bases, the J end by 9 bases, with 6 bases between. CDR1 LNHNV and CDR2 YYDKDF come from the germline V gene (reference sequence). The CDR3 totals 12 residues.

This chain joins TRBV19 and TRBJ1-2; D is uncertain. The CDR3 extends over 12 amino acids. Deletions cut 4 bases from V and 7 bases from J, with 10 bases between. Germline assignment: CDR1 LNHDA and CDR2 SQIVND (reference sequence). CDR3 coding DNA: TGTGCCAGTAGTACGGCCAGTGGTGGCTACACCTTC. Translation gives CASSTASGGYTF.

V usage is TRBV7-2 and J usage is TRBJ2-1, with TRBD2 matching 8 bases. In germline, CDR1 is SGHTA, CDR2 FQGNSA. Losses at the gene ends were 8 bases for V and 8 bases for J; bases not matched to a gene: 11. This CDR3 spans 14 amino acids. CDR3 protein: CASLAIAGSHEQFF. The CDR3 nucleotides read TGTGCCAGCCTGGCGATAGCGGGGTCACATGAGCAGTTCTTC.

This chain joins TRBV7-2 and TRBJ2-1; 11 nucleotides align to TRBD2. The CDR3 is made up of 15 amino acids. V lost 5 bases, J lost 7 bases, and 7 bases stayed unmatched. Germline V gives CDR1 SGHTA, CDR2 FQGNSA. As DNA, the CDR3 is TGTGCCAGCAGCGTTAGCGGGGGGGCCCTAAATGAGCAGTTCTTC. Translating gives CASSVSGGALNEQFF.

The chain has TRBV4-1 and TRBJ2-7; 8 nucleotides agree with TRBD1. V dropped 4 bases and J dropped 4; count of bases not matched to a gene: 6. The germline V gene has CDR1 MGHRA and CDR2 YSYEKL. CDR3 size: 14 residues. CDR3 region: CASSRTGTQYEQYF. As DNA, the CDR3 is TGCGCCAGCAGCCGGACAGGGACTCAGTACGAGCAGTACTTC.

The table lists this clone with a count of one. V is TRBV29-1 and J is TRBJ1-2; D call uncertain. Germline V gene data show CDR1 as SQVTM and CDR2 as ANQGSEA. Trimming removed 1 base at V and 3 bases at J, with 12 bases between. The CDR3 totals 14 residues. The chain's CDR3 is CSVEGSGFDYGYTF. For the CDR3, the DNA is TGCAGCGTTGAAGGCTCGGGTTTCGACTATGGCTACACCTTC.

This chain uses TRBV6-5 with TRBJ1-3; no clear D. The CDR3 runs to 13 residues. CDR1 is MNHEY, CDR2 SVGAGI, per germline. Trimming left V 6 bases short and J 4 bases short, with 10 bases between. The CDR3 is CASRGISGNTIYF. In DNA, the CDR3 is TGTGCCAGCAGGGGAATTTCGGGAAACACCATATATTTT.

In its sample, this clone was seen once. The chain has TRBV4-3 and TRBJ2-3, with 7 bases aligning to TRBD2. Germline CDR1 is LGHNA and CDR2 is YSLEER. V shed 0 bases and J 4 bases; nucleotides not matched to a gene: 4. This CDR3 has 15 amino acids. The CDR3 region has the DNA TGCGCCAGCAGCCAAGATCTGCTAGCGGCAGATACGCAGTATTTT. It is translated as CASSQDLLAADTQYF.

This clone has just a few counts. The chain carries TRBV30 and TRBJ1-6, with TRBD1 matching 7 bases. The trim removed 4 bases at V and 13 bases at J, leaving 13 bases unmatched. The germline V gene has CDR1 GTSNPN and CDR2 SVGIG (reference sequence). CDR3 length equals 14 residues. In DNA, the CDR3 is TGTGCCTGGACTAGAGGGGGCGATACGGGCCCCCTCCACTTT. Its protein product is CAWTRGGDTGPLHF.

CDR3 sequence: CASGLGQETQYF. As DNA, the CDR3 is TGTGCCAGCGGCTTGGGGCAAGAGACCCAGTACTTC. The chain has TRBV28 and TRBJ2-5; no definite D call. The CDR3 consists of 12 residues. V shed 8 bases and J shed 2 bases, with 9 bases lying between them. Germline CDR1 reads MDHEN; CDR2 reads SYDVKM.

The V and J genes are TRBV11-2 and TRBJ1-2; D is possibly TRBD1 (6 bases). The CDR3 loop spans 14 amino acids. The V end was cut by 5 bases, the J end by 6 bases, with 16 bases between. Germline V gene data show CDR1 as SGHAT and CDR2 as FQNNGV. CDR3 protein: CASSPLARGHGYTF. In DNA form, the CDR3 reads TGTGCCAGCAGCCCCCTCGCCAGGGGCCATGGCTACACCTTC.

The chain employs TRBV7-2 and TRBJ2-2; the D gene is possibly TRBD2 (6 bases). This CDR3 region has 15 residues. V was shortened by 3 bases and J by 5 bases, with 13 bases between the two germline ends. Per the germline V gene, CDR1 is SGHTA and CDR2 is FQGNSA. The CDR3 sequence is CASSFQWGGTGELFF. CDR3 DNA sequence: TGTGCCAGCAGCTTCCAGTGGGGAGGTACCGGGGAGCTGTTTTTT. Full variable domain (outside the CDR3, taken from reference TRBV7-2 and TRBJ2-2): GAGVSQSPSNKVTEKGKDVELRCDPISGHTALYWYRQSLGQGLEFLIYFQGNSAPDKSGLPSDRFSAERTGGSVSTLTIQRTQQEDSAVYLCASSFQWGGTGELFFGEGSRLTVL.